A selection of T cell receptor beta chains follows, all from one sample in a study of T cell responses to AZD1222 COVID-19 vaccine. Profiling relied on immunoSEQ multiplex PCR, and the TCRdb table lists in-frame clones only, not all of them. The data contain 150,000 or so clones, around 92% of them seen just once; the ten biggest clones take up 1% to 1.4%. The sample in question was peripheral blood, obtained 28 days after the second AZD1222 dose. The receptors stem from an adult who received the AZD1222 COVID-19 vaccine. Both conserved end residues are part of each CDR3. The D gene is left open where the match is weak. A clone size is listed for some rows: how often the clone was seen (once, few, many), or a class if it is expanded.

>TRBJ1-2|TRBV27|.|.
CASSNGVPYGYTF
TGTGCCAGCAGCAACGGTGTGCCCTATGGCTACACCTTC
>TRBJ2-7|TRBV11-2|.|.
CASSLEGLWGAEEQYF
TGTGCCAGCAGCTTAGAAGGTTTGTGGGGCGCAGAAGAGCAGTACTTC
>TRBJ2-1|TRBV10-2|TRBD2|.
CASGWGGMFRNEQFF
TGCGCCAGCGGGTGGGGAGGGATGTTTAGGAATGAGCAGTTCTTC
>TRBJ1-4|TRBV5-5|.|.
CASSLLITNEKLFF
TGTGCCAGCAGCTTGTTGATCACTAATGAAAAACTGTTTTTT
>TRBJ1-2|TRBV10-2|.|.
CASSESKGRYGYTF
TGCGCCAGCAGTGAGTCGAAAGGGAGGTATGGCTACACCTTC
>TRBJ2-3|TRBV6-2/TRBV6-3|TRBD2|.
CASSDRLAVTDTQYF
TGTGCCAGCAGTGACAGACTAGCGGTCACAGATACGCAGTATTTT
>TRBJ1-4|TRBV4-1|.|once
CASSQDRGGRKIEKLFF
TGCGCCAGCAGCCAAGATAGGGGGGGAAGGAAAATTGAAAAACTGTTTTTT
>TRBJ1-2|TRBV4-1|.|.
CASSQEGPGDYGYTF
TGCGCCAGCAGCCAAGAAGGGCCTGGGGACTATGGCTACACCTTC
>TRBJ2-3|TRBV6-1|.|.
CASSARGRGGTDTQYF
TGTGCCAGCAGTGCACGGGGACGGGGTGGCACAGATACGCAGTATTTT
>TRBJ1-1|TRBV5-1|.|.
CASAGGPPNTEAFF
TGCGCCAGCGCCGGGGGACCTCCAAACACTGAAGCTTTCTTT
>TRBJ2-7|TRBV9|.|.
CASSPRTTPFEQYF
TGTGCCAGCAGCCCCCGGACTACCCCTTTCGAGCAGTACTTC
>TRBJ2-1|TRBV6-5|TRBD2|.
CASSYRSGGRNEQFF
TGTGCCAGCAGTTACCGTAGCGGGGGTCGGAATGAGCAGTTCTTC
>TRBJ2-5|TRBV6-5|.|.
CASYLSGTQYF
TGTGCCAGTTATCTCTCAGGAACCCAGTACTTC
>TRBJ1-1|TRBV7-9|TRBD1|.
CASSPRQGGTEAFF
TGTGCCAGCAGCCCGCGACAGGGCGGCACTGAAGCTTTCTTT
>TRBJ1-6|TRBV6-6|.|.
CASNGDGGGNSPLHF
TGTGCCAGCAATGGGGACGGTGGGGGTAATTCACCCCTCCACTTT
>TRBJ2-5|TRBV6-5|TRBD2|.
CASSLSGGAEETQYF
TGTGCCAGCAGTCTTAGCGGGGGGGCGGAGGAGACCCAGTACTTC
>TRBJ1-5|TRBV5-5|.|.
CASSLGGPGPQHF
TGTGCCAGCAGCTTGGGAGGTCCGGGGCCCCAGCATTTT
>TRBJ1-1|TRBV19|TRBD1|few
CASDRGPYLGTEAFF
TGTGCCAGCGACAGGGGCCCCTACTTAGGGACTGAAGCTTTCTTT
>TRBJ1-1|TRBV5-4|.|.
CASSDRVGEAFF
TGTGCCAGCAGCGATCGGGTTGGTGAAGCTTTCTTT
>TRBJ1-6|TRBV5-1|TRBD1|.
CASSLGSGGYNSPLHF
TGCGCCAGCAGCTTGGGGTCAGGGGGCTATAATTCACCCCTCCACTTT
>TRBJ1-6|TRBV2|.|.
CASSLNRVNSPLHF
TGTGCCAGCAGTTTGAACAGGGTAAATTCACCCCTCCACTTT
>TRBJ1-3|TRBV5-1|.|.
CASSLPGSGNTIYF
TGCGCCAGCAGCTTACCGGGCTCTGGAAACACCATATATTTT
>TRBJ1-2|TRBV12-3/TRBV12-4|.|.
CASSPTGFGYTF
TGTGCCAGCAGCCCGACAGGCTTTGGCTACACCTTC
>TRBJ2-7|TRBV3-1/TRBV3-2|TRBD2|once
CASSPGLAGVEQYF
TGTGCCAGCAGCCCGGGACTAGCGGGGGTTGAGCAGTACTTC
>TRBJ1-1|TRBV4-1|.|.
CASSQDTGWNTEAFF
TGCGCCAGCAGCCAAGATACAGGGTGGAACACTGAAGCTTTCTTT
>TRBJ2-5|TRBV19|.|once
CASSIRGGEETQYF
TGTGCCAGTAGTATAAGAGGGGGGGAAGAGACCCAGTACTTC
>TRBJ2-7|TRBV25-1|.|.
CASSERWSSSYEQYF
TGTGCCAGCAGTGAACGTTGGTCCAGCTCCTACGAGCAGTACTTC
>TRBJ1-6|TRBV7-2|.|once
CASSGAGDSPLHF
TGTGCCAGCAGCGGGGCGGGGGACTCACCCCTCCACTTT
>TRBJ2-7|TRBV29-1|.|.
CSVGNTDSYEQYF
TGCAGCGTTGGAAACACAGACTCCTACGAGCAGTACTTC
>TRBJ1-5|TRBV15|.|.
CATSRDRGTTSNQPQHF
TGTGCCACCAGCAGAGATAGGGGGACTACTAGCAATCAGCCCCAGCATTTT
>TRBJ1-1|TRBV2|.|.
CARTVANTEAFF
TGTGCCAGGACAGTGGCGAACACTGAAGCTTTCTTT
>TRBJ2-3|TRBV4-1|TRBD1|.
CASSQEGTGWADTQYF
TGCGCCAGCAGCCAAGAAGGGACAGGGTGGGCAGATACGCAGTATTTT
>TRBJ2-7|TRBV12-3/TRBV12-4|TRBD2|.
CAISSGGAYEQYF
TGTGCCATCTCTAGCGGGGGGGCGTACGAGCAGTACTTC
>TRBJ1-1|TRBV14|.|.
CASSPLGGDTEAFF
TGTGCCAGCAGCCCCCTCGGGGGGGACACTGAAGCTTTCTTT
>TRBJ2-7|TRBV3-1/TRBV3-2|TRBD1|.
CASSLRGQVSF
TGTGCCAGCAGCCTCCGGGGACAGGTTTCCTTC
>TRBJ2-1|TRBV14|TRBD2|.
CASSPSGAGSEQFF
TGTGCCAGCAGCCCGTCGGGAGCGGGGAGTGAGCAGTTCTTC